This entry lists 17 T cell receptor beta chains sequenced from one sample in a study of cytomegalovirus exposure and HLA in healthy donors. The PCR had 60 Vbeta and 13 Jbeta primers. The data were produced by immunoSEQ multiplex PCR, yet TCRdb's version contains in-frame clones alone and is incomplete. The sample has 150,000 or so clones; 65% to 80% are singletons. Sequenced: PBMCs. Receptors were obtained from a male donor in good health and CMV-seropositive.

The chain combines TRBV5-1 with TRBJ2-3; D gene unclear. This CDR3 is built from 14 residues. Trimming pared 2 bases from V and 2 bases from J, leaving 9 bases between. The germline V gene has CDR1 SGHRS and CDR2 YFSETQ. In nucleotides, the CDR3 is TGCGCCAGCAGCTTTCAGCAGGACACAGATACGCAGTATTTT. As protein: CASSFQQDTDTQYF.

The J gene is TRBJ2-1, the V gene TRBV18, with TRBD1 matching 7 bases. The V gene end was trimmed by 3 bases and the J gene end by 8 bases; junction bases not matched to a gene: 10. The germline V gene encodes CDR1 KGHSH and CDR2 LQKENI. The CDR3 sequence is 15 residues long. The CDR3 nucleotides are TGTGCCAGCTCACCCTTGGGGCAGGGGGTCTATGAGCAGTTCTTC. Translating gives CASSPLGQGVYEQFF. Full variable domain (missing parts from reference TRBV18 and TRBJ2-1): NAGVMQNPRHLVRRRGQEARLRCSPMKGHSHVYWYRQLPEEGLKFMVYLQKENIIDESGMPKERFSAEFPKEGPSILRIQQVVRGDSAAYFCASSPLGQGVYEQFFGPGTRLTVL.

The gene calls are TRBV28 and TRBJ2-3, with D possibly TRBD1 on 5 matching bases. There are 15 residues in the CDR3. Trimming cost V 3 bases and J 0 bases, with 10 bases left between them. Germline V gene data show CDR1 as MDHEN and CDR2 as SYDVKM. The DNA of the CDR3 is TGTGCCAGCAGTTTTCCGCGACAGAGCACAGATACGCAGTATTTT. It yields the protein CASSFPRQSTDTQYF.

The chain joins TRBV6-1 to TRBJ1-2; TRBD1 matches 8 bases. This CDR3 contains 16 residues. J lost 8 bases, V lost 3 bases, and 14 bases had no gene match. Germline V gene sequence: CDR1 MNHNS, CDR2 SASEGT. The CDR3 is CASSESASWTGRGYTF. The CDR3 DNA sequence: TGTGCCAGCAGTGAGTCGGCTAGTTGGACAGGGCGAGGCTACACCTTC.

This chain joins TRBV29-1 and TRBJ1-2; 10 nucleotides agree with TRBD1. Germline V gives CDR1 SQVTM, CDR2 ANQGSEA. Trimming cost V 6 bases and J 3 bases; bases outside gene matches: 4. The CDR3 is made up of 13 amino acids. Here the CDR3 DNA reads TGCAGCGTAGGCGGACAGGGGGACTATGGCTACACCTTC. This translates into CSVGGQGDYGYTF.

V is TRBV6-5 and J is TRBJ1-1; the D gene is possibly TRBD1 (6 bases). This CDR3 contains 12 residues. Trimming stripped 2 bases from V and 8 bases from J, with 9 bases between. Germline CDR1 MNHEY, CDR2 SVGAGI. In DNA form, the CDR3 reads TGTGCCAGCAGTTACGAAGGGGGAGAAGCTTTCTTT. Its protein is CASSYEGGEAFF.

Notes on this clone: The junction departs from the called germline gene at one end, perhaps through a read error. V usage is TRBV7-9 and J usage is TRBJ1-2, with 9 bases fitting TRBD1. The CDR3 is 14 amino acids. Looked up from germline, CDR1 is SEHNR and CDR2 is FQNEAQ (reference sequence). This chain's CDR3 is CSSVQDRGIYGYTF. CDR3 sequence (DNA): TGTTCCAGCGTCCAGGACAGGGGTATCTATGGCTACACCTTC.

This clone was seen a single time. V gene TRBV29-1 combines with J gene TRBJ2-3; 9 bases are shared with TRBD1. The J segment lost 5 bases and the V segment lost 6 bases, leaving 12 bases of the junction unmatched. Germline-derived CDR1 and CDR2 are SQVTM and ANQGSEA. This CDR3 has 15 residues. CDR3 in DNA: TGCAGCGTCCGGGACAGGGACCAAATCGGAGATACGCAGTATTTT. Encoded protein: CSVRDRDQIGDTQYF.

This clone was seen only a few times. V usage is TRBV6-6 and J usage is TRBJ2-3, with unresolved D. V was cut by 0 bases and J by 0 bases, with 7 bases left in between. Germline V lookup: CDR1 MNHNY, CDR2 SVGAGI (reference sequence). The CDR3 runs 15 residues. The CDR3 sequence is CASSYSPVSTDTQYF. The CDR3 region has the DNA TGTGCCAGCAGTTACTCCCCTGTTAGCACAGATACGCAGTATTTT.

This sequence joins TRBV5-1 and TRBJ2-1, with 8 bases aligning to TRBD2. V gave up 4 bases and J gave up 0 bases; unmatched junction bases: 12. Germline CDR1 reads SGHRS; CDR2 reads YFSETQ. There are 18 residues in the CDR3. CDR3 DNA sequence: TGCGCCAGCAGCGAGGAGCTACTAGCGGTAAGCTCCTACAATGAGCAGTTCTTC. It yields the protein CASSEELLAVSSYNEQFF. Supplemented by reference TRBV5-1 and TRBJ2-1, the full variable domain reads KAGVTQTPRYLIKTRGQQVTLSCSPISGHRSVSWYQQTPGQGLQFLFEYFSETQRNKGNFPGRFSGRQFSNSRSEMNVSTLELGDSALYLCASSEELLAVSSYNEQFFGPGTRLTVL.

The J gene is TRBJ2-7, the V gene TRBV19, with TRBD1 identical over 9 bases. From germline, CDR1 is LNHDA and CDR2 SQIVND (reference sequence). The CDR3 contains 15 residues. The ends lost 5 bases at V and 4 bases at J; junction bases unmatched: 9. The CDR3 DNA is TGTGCCAGTAGTCTGGGACAGGGTAGGCCTTACGAGCAGTACTTC. It is translated as CASSLGQGRPYEQYF. Complete variable domain (other parts from reference TRBV19 and TRBJ2-7): DGGITQSPKYLFRKEGQNVTLSCEQNLNHDAMYWYRQDPGQGLRLIYYSQIVNDFQKGDIAEGYSVSREKKESFPLTVTSAQKNPTAFYLCASSLGQGRPYEQYFGPGTRLTVT.

Written as DNA, the CDR3 is TGTGCCAGCAGCTTGGGCGGGAGGGTCGTTGAGCAGTTCTTC. Its translation: CASSLGGRVVEQFF. The chain carries TRBV5-6 and TRBJ2-1, with 9 bases identical to TRBD2. Germline assignment: CDR1 SGHDT and CDR2 YYEEEE. The CDR3 length is 14 residues. Trimming took 0 bases from V and 9 from J; bases not matched to a gene: 4.

The rearrangement joins TRBV7-3 to TRBJ2-4, with TRBD1 identical over 7 bases. The CDR3 contains 14 residues. In germline, CDR1 is SGHTA, CDR2 FQGTGA. With 1 base clipped from V and 12 bases from J, the junction kept 9 bases outside the gene matches. In DNA form, the CDR3 reads TGTGCCAGCAGCTTAAGGGACCCAGGGGACAGTCAGTACTTC. Amino acids: CASSLRDPGDSQYF.

This sequence joins TRBV15 and TRBJ2-2; 7 nucleotides agree with TRBD1. CDR1 is LNHNV and CDR2 is YYDKDF in the germline V gene (reference sequence). CDR3 length: 16 residues. Germline trimming cut 7 bases from V and 4 bases from J; bases unmatched to any gene: 12. The CDR3 reads CATNLRGQTSTGELFF. The CDR3 DNA sequence: TGTGCCACCAACCTAAGGGGGCAGACAAGCACCGGGGAGCTGTTTTTT. The variable domain in full, completed from reference TRBV15 and TRBJ2-2, reads DAMVIQNPRYQVTQFGKPVTLSCSQTLNHNVMYWYQQKSSQAPKLLFHYYDKDFNNEADTPDNFQSRRPNTSFCFLDIRSPGLGDTAMYLCATNLRGQTSTGELFFGEGSRLTVL.

This chain joins TRBV28 and TRBJ2-1; TRBD2 agrees at 14 bases. V gave up 4 bases and J gave up 1 base; unmatched junction bases: 15. The germline gives CDR1 MDHEN, CDR2 SYDVKM. The CDR3 spans 21 residues. The CDR3 loop is CASSSPREEGTSGGSYNEQFF. CDR3 nucleotide sequence: TGTGCCAGCAGTTCCCCCCGGGAGGAGGGGACTAGCGGGGGATCCTACAATGAGCAGTTCTTC. The whole variable domain, filled in from reference TRBV28 and TRBJ2-1, reads DVKVTQSSRYLVKRTGEKVFLECVQDMDHENMFWYRQDPGLGLRLIYFSYDVKMKEKGDIPEGYSVSREKKERFSLILESASTNQTSMYLCASSSPREEGTSGGSYNEQFFGPGTRLTVL.

V usage is TRBV2 and J usage is TRBJ2-7; D is perhaps TRBD2 (5 bases). The germline V and J ends were trimmed by 8 bases and 0 bases, with 11 bases remaining between them. CDR3 size: 13 residues. The germline V gene has CDR1 SNHLY and CDR2 FYNNEI. The CDR3 sequence is CASGGTRSYEQYF. DNA for the CDR3: TGTGCCAGCGGAGGCACCCGCTCCTACGAGCAGTACTTC.

The V and J genes are TRBV27 and TRBJ2-1; 13 bases agree with TRBD2. Germline lookup yields CDR1 MNHEY and CDR2 SMNVEV (reference sequence). This CDR3 region has 14 residues. V shed 4 bases, J shed 9 bases, and the junction held 3 bases outside the gene matches. This CDR3 is CASSWTSGSPEQFF. CDR3 DNA sequence: TGTGCCAGCAGTTGGACTAGCGGGAGTCCTGAGCAGTTCTTC.